This T cell receptor (beta chain) was retrieved from a study of cytomegalovirus exposure and HLA in healthy donors (dated by TCRdb to the late 2010s). Background on the whole study: An earlier analysis of approximately 590 of the donors reported roughly 300 Gb of sequence data and 100 million to 130 million unique TCR beta sequences from 190 million or so T cells. A later genetic analysis took genome-wide SNP genotypes for about 65% of the 666 donors and used that subset as a discovery cohort. A separate validation cohort of 100 to 150 different subjects was used in addition to the approximately 640-subject first cohort. Rather than using new phenotypic data, the later analysis identified candidate immune exposures from TCR beta sequences and from how often those sequences occurred across donors. Donor age, sex, ethnicity and CMV serostatus were collected together with the repertoire data. HLA typing covered class I and class II loci at four-digit resolution. The study combined high-throughput TCR immunosequencing, statistical association of individual TCRs with disease status, and machine learning to predict cytomegalovirus infection status. Using immunosequencing, the study profiled T cell repertoires from 550 to 750 subjects and related those repertoires to cytomegalovirus serostatus. Among 398 genotyped donors of the cohort, an average of about 240,000 unique TCR beta nucleotide sequences were sequenced per donor, around 20% of them non-productive. Among the roughly 400 genotyped donors, around 81% belonged to the genetic ancestry cluster associated with self-reported Caucasian donors. The study aimed to test whether signatures of past pathogen exposure could be identified by cataloging public T cell receptors. Typing coverage varied by locus: roughly 620-640 donors for A, B, C, DRB1 and DQB1; about 520 for DQA1; about 570 for DPA1; around 490 for DPB1. All discovery cohort repertoires had been generated on a single sequencing platform. An earlier analysis of 500 to 750 of the donors applied high-throughput TCR beta sequencing to assess whether each TCR beta V gene segment acted as functional or pseudogenic. Four to six DR-DQ haplotypes were handled as single units for association and clustering, since linkage in the cohort was strong. A later analysis re-examined previously published TCR beta repertoires from about 670 donors and added high-resolution HLA genotyping to investigate patterns of TCR occurrence. Around 320 gigabases of sequencing data and tens of millions of unique TCR sequences were included in an early release covering about 700 HLA-typed donors. What the research found in general, with its limitations: Some IMGT-functional V segments, including TRBV6-2 and TRBV6-3, could not be distinguished by the 87-base-pair reads and were therefore excluded. According to a later analysis, most CMV-associated TCR beta chains appeared to be HLA-restricted, and the HLA associations seemed to be driven largely by CMV exposure. Correlated functional status among segregating V segments might reflect linkage disequilibrium, but an unknown experimental factor could not be ruled out. Because counts were too low, roughly 18 rarely observed V segments, including chromosome 9 orphons, were left out of the earlier analysis of some 640 of the donors. V-gene and J-gene trimming of TCR beta chains was associated with a missense DCLRE1C variant in a later genetic analysis, and the association was replicated in an independent cohort. In a later genetic analysis, fewer N-insertions in productive TCRs were reported among donors in an Asian-associated ancestry cluster than the roughly 640-donor mean. In a later analysis, HLA-associated TCR beta chains showed more clonal expansion and lower generation probabilities than non-associated chains that were equally common. Immune exposure information for the cohort was limited to CMV serostatus. Three of the identified cytomegalovirus-associated TCR beta chains were confirmed in vitro to be specific for cytomegalovirus antigens. The study listed 164 TCR beta chains as associated with cytomegalovirus. The classifier was reported to diagnose cytomegalovirus status with high specificity and sensitivity in both the original cohort and the validation cohort. At a false discovery rate of 0.05, a later analysis linked 16,951 TCR beta sequences to specific HLA alleles. Because HLA typing was missing for some donors at each locus, association tests included only the typed subset. The presence/absence analyses assumed that sequencing depth was roughly uniform across donors, and that assumption may not be true. In an earlier analysis of roughly 560 of the donors, most TCR beta V segments were observed in productive rearrangements about 90% or about 30% of the time, broadly matching IMGT annotations. The sequencing pipeline was judged likely to have produced a cluster of highly shared sequence variants as a technical artifact. A further reported finding was that TCR beta sequences accurately predicted the HLA-A and HLA-B alleles for most subjects in the first cohort. Across donors, most TCR sequences were observed very rarely, whereas some public TCRs were present in many individuals. Assigning TCR associations to individual alleles was difficult when HLA alleles, especially DR and DQ, strongly co-occurred. According to a later analysis, TCR association rates differed among HLA loci, with DRB1 alleles showing the most associated TCRs and HLA-C alleles showing the fewest. Several of the top co-occurrence clusters appeared to be linked to parvovirus B19, influenza, CMV and Epstein-Barr virus, according to a later analysis. The authors suggested that the approach could potentially be generalized to other disease states and immunological phenotypes. In this cohort, only TCR beta chains were sequenced, and detectable features were limited by the absence of alpha or paired-chain data.

V is cut by 0 bases and J by 5 bases, and the space between the germline ends is 14 bases. The CDR3 has 15 amino acids, counting the end cysteine and phenylalanine. Left in the record is the CDR3 DNA by itself, 45 bases read in frame from the first base. CDR1 and CDR2 are read off the germline V gene as SGHRS and YFSETQ. Concerning this clone itself: Its antigen is still unknown. No much larger clone is present one base from it, and per-base qualities are unavailable.

The library was produced with the immunoSEQ multiplex PCR assay. For the multiplex PCR, a mixture combining 60 forward primers for TCR Vbeta segments and 13 reverse primers for TCR Jbeta segments was used. The CDR3 region of rearranged TCR beta genes was amplified from genomic DNA by a multiplex PCR assay. Amplified TCR beta libraries were sequenced as 87-base-pair reads on the Illumina HiSeq System. In the paper's pipeline: In a later analysis, 77 million or so unique TCR beta chains were counted across the 690 or so repertoires, and about 9.9 million of these chains were shared by at least two donors. Raw reads were error-corrected and collapsed into unique sequences by a nearest-neighbor algorithm in which closely related sequences were merged to remove PCR and sequencing errors. CDR3 sequences were aligned to IMGT reference sequences to assign V, D and J gene segments. For a sequence to be retained, at least a six-nucleotide match to both a V gene segment and a J gene segment was required. A rearrangement was called productive if the CDR3 had no stop codons and remained in frame with V and J, and every other rearrangement was called non-productive. Following IMGT convention, CDR3 was defined as the stretch from the second conserved V-encoded cysteine to the conserved J-encoded phenylalanine. The earlier analysis of a few hundred of the donors excluded any sequence lacking an unambiguous match to a single V gene segment. An earlier analysis of 500 to 700 of the donors classified V segments as functional when productive rearrangements were above 56.7% and as segregating when the standard deviation between donors was above 5%. A statistical classification framework was built for diagnosing cytomegalovirus status from the catalog of TCR beta chain sequences. In a later analysis, TCR nucleotide sequences were compared against IMGT/GENE-DB human TR gene sequences so that V and J genes could be assigned. In a later analysis, CDR3 sequences and most-parsimonious VDJ recombination scenarios were assigned using the TCRdist pipeline. In a later analysis, every TCR beta chain was defined by the combination of its CDR3 amino acid sequence and its V-gene family, and reads without a unique V-gene family were dropped. A later analysis removed 600 or so highly shared, low-generation-probability nucleotide sequences to deal with suspected cross-contamination and a sequencing artifact. For each public chain, a later analysis derived a clonal expansion index from normalized ranks of inferred template counts within each repertoire. Generation probabilities in a later analysis came from a VDJ recombination model fitted to out-of-frame rearrangements, and those results were checked against IGoR. A later analysis scored TCR-TCR, TCR-HLA and TCR-CMV co-occurrence with hypergeometric tests, applying a repertoire-size bias correction to TCR pairs. False discovery rates were estimated in a later analysis by permuting HLA or CMV assignments 20 times. In a later analysis, co-occurring TCRs were grouped using DBSCAN, and TCRdist sequence similarity was added for clustering within HLA-allele-positive subsets. Repertoires with fewer than 30,000 or more than 120,000 public chains, plus five repertoires with anomalous nucleotide sharing, were excluded from co-occurrence clustering. Entries here come from immuneACCESS through TCRdb and include only in-frame sequences with V and J called. Some clones fail to appear in such tables; in the studies checked, an unresolved V gene covers under half of the shortfall, and the cause of the remainder is unknown. That table is the source of V, J and clone size, and D and trimming were worked out from the DNA. The table for this sample lists some 160,000 clones; 80% to 85% of them were counted only once. Of the sample, about 3.7% falls within the top ten clones.

In total, approximately 700 healthy bone marrow donors made up the cohort. At the time of sampling, every cohort member was nominally healthy, though immune exposures that went unrecorded were likely present. The donor was CMV seronegative and was included in the group of over 300 seronegative cohort members. Every donor gave a peripheral blood sample, and the peripheral blood mononuclear cells from that sample were used for TCR beta sequencing. The Qiagen DNeasy Blood Extraction Kit was used to extract genomic DNA from the blood cell samples. The TCR was taken from a male donor in good health and CMV-seronegative. Here the chain combines TRBV5-1 and TRBJ1-2, with no confidently assigned D gene. The sample taken for sequencing was PBMCs. The CDR3 region: CASSLVVGSKYGYTF. At the DNA level, the sequence is TGCGCCAGCAGCTTGGTCGTAGGGAGCAAGTATGGCTACACCTTC.